Each of the 9 T cell receptor beta chains below was sequenced from the same sample in a study of Ad26.COV2.S vaccination and SARS-CoV-2 variants. The treatment is: 15 to 20 received Ad26.COV2.S at low or high dose, single or two shots; several received placebo; per-sample allocation not given. Day 63 after the first vaccine or placebo injection was the time point for sampling. The method was immunoSEQ multiplex PCR; TCRdb's version includes in-frame clones alone and lacks a portion of them. The data show fewer than 500,000 clones, with over 75% seen just once and more than 10% held by the top ten. Sequences were derived from peripheral blood, sampled in a trial of Ad26.COV2.S vaccine versus placebo. These receptors were obtained from a person aged 18-65 years who received the Ad26.COV2.S COVID-19 vaccine or a placebo.

The V and J genes are TRBV24-1 and TRBJ1-2; D is unresolved. Trimming removed 3 bases from V and 4 bases from J, with 8 bases in between. The CDR3 sequence is 13 residues long. Germline V CDR1 and CDR2: KGHDR, SFDVKD. The CDR3 DNA follows: TGTGCCACCAGTGATCCGTTCTCCTATGGCTACACCTTC. As protein: CATSDPFSYGYTF.

V is TRBV3-1 (or the pseudogene TRBV3-2) and J is TRBJ2-5; no clear D gene. The V end lost 4 bases, the J end lost 4 bases, and 16 bases lay between the germline ends. The length of the CDR3 is 15 residues. The germline V gene has CDR1 LGHDT and CDR2 YNNKEL (reference sequence). CDR3 sequence reads: CASSPLRTSGETQYF. In DNA form, the CDR3 reads TGTGCCAGCAGCCCCCTCCGGACCTCAGGAGAGACCCAGTACTTC.

As to this clone: The same CDR3 can be traced to other DNA sequences in this sample. V usage is TRBV6-5 and J usage is TRBJ2-1; 8 nucleotides agree with TRBD2. Germline V gives CDR1 MNHEY, CDR2 SVGAGI. Unmatched junction bases numbered 3, after V lost 6 bases and J lost 2 bases. The CDR3 has 14 amino acids. DNA of the CDR3: TGTGCCAGCAGACCGGGACTAGCCTACAATGAGCAGTTCTTC. Translation: CASRPGLAYNEQFF.

This rearrangement joins TRBV2 to TRBJ2-7, with 8 bases fitting TRBD1. The ends lost 6 bases at V and 3 bases at J; junction bases unmatched: 7. Germline V gene sequence: CDR1 SNHLY, CDR2 FYNNEI. This CDR3 has 14 amino acids. The CDR3 region is CASRVGQGYYEQYF. In nucleotides, the CDR3 is TGTGCCAGCAGAGTTGGACAGGGTTACTACGAGCAGTACTTC.

The chain has TRBV25-1 and TRBJ1-5; tentatively, D is TRBD1 (6 bases). The V gene lost 8 bases and the J gene lost 3 bases, with 17 bases spanning the gap. This CDR3 comprises 15 residues. The V gene's germline CDR1 is MGHDK and CDR2 SYGVNS. CDR3 nucleotides: TGTGCCAGCTGCCCAAGCTCAGGGGCCAATCAGCCCCAGCATTTT. Encoded protein: CASCPSSGANQPQHF.

The V and J genes are TRBV28 and TRBJ2-1; maybe TRBD1 (5 bases). Trimming removed 1 base from V and 9 bases from J, with 13 bases in between. The germline gives CDR1 MDHEN, CDR2 SYDVKM. The CDR3 has 14 amino acids. The CDR3 sequence: CASSLSQGWGEQFF. The CDR3 region has the DNA TGTGCCAGCAGTTTATCCCAGGGCTGGGGTGAGCAGTTCTTC.

The rearrangement joins TRBV29-1 to TRBJ2-5, with D uncertain. Germline-derived CDR1 and CDR2 are SQVTM and ANQGSEA. With 7 bases removed from V and 5 bases from J, the gap between germline ends came to 14 bases. The CDR3 runs to 12 residues. The DNA of the CDR3 is TGCAGCGCAGAATTAGGGTATGAGACCCAGTACTTC. Translation: CSAELGYETQYF.

This rearrangement joins TRBV19 to TRBJ2-7, with TRBD2 as a possible D gene (6 bases). The CDR3 is made up of 14 amino acids. Germline CDR1 is LNHDA and CDR2 is SQIVND (reference sequence). The V end lost 6 bases, the J end lost 2 bases, and 14 bases lay between the germline ends. The CDR3 spells CASSLRDFPYEQYF. The CDR3 region has the DNA TGTGCCAGTAGCCTCCGGGACTTTCCCTACGAGCAGTACTTC.

V is TRBV29-1 and J is TRBJ2-1; D is unresolved. The CDR3 is 16 residues long. V gave up 0 bases and J gave up 6 bases, with 18 bases separating them. Germline assignment: CDR1 SQVTM and CDR2 ANQGSEA. The CDR3 reads CSVEDAFWSSGNEQFF. The CDR3 nucleotides read TGCAGCGTTGAAGACGCCTTCTGGAGTTCGGGCAATGAGCAGTTCTTC.